Below are 20 T cell receptor beta chains sequenced from a single sample in a study of blood T cell repertoires in COVID-19 (dated by TCRdb to 2019 to 2021). Libraries were made using the immunoSEQ multiplex PCR assay. Drawn from immuneACCESS, this table holds only the in-frame rearrangements with V and J called that TCRdb kept. Clones are partly lost; checked studies trace under half to an unresolved V gene and leave the rest unexplained. In this sample the table shows around 220,000 clones, around 91% of which occur a single time. The top ten clones comprise more than 12% of the sample. Material: PBMCs or T cells enriched from blood (not recorded which). These receptors all come from a man aged 30-40 years who had been exposed to COVID-19.

The chain combines TRBV19 with TRBJ1-1, with D tentatively TRBD1 (6 bases). The germline CDR1 and CDR2 sequences are LNHDA and SQIVND (reference sequence). This CDR3 has 17 amino acids. V gave up 0 bases and J gave up 0 bases, with 14 bases separating them. The DNA of the CDR3 is TGTGCCAGTAGTATAGATCGAGGACAGATCATGAACACTGAAGCTTTCTTT. It yields the protein CASSIDRGQIMNTEAFF. The full variable domain, its missing parts supplied by reference TRBV19 and TRBJ1-1, is DGGITQSPKYLFRKEGQNVTLSCEQNLNHDAMYWYRQDPGQGLRLIYYSQIVNDFQKGDIAEGYSVSREKKESFPLTVTSAQKNPTAFYLCASSIDRGQIMNTEAFFGQGTRLTVV.

This rearrangement joins TRBV3-1 (or the pseudogene TRBV3-2) to TRBJ2-3; D is possibly TRBD1 (6 bases). Trimming removed 1 base from V and 4 bases from J, with 15 bases in between. The germline V gene encodes CDR1 LGHDT and CDR2 YNNKEL (reference sequence). The CDR3 runs 16 residues. The CDR3 DNA follows: TGTGCCAGCAGCCAAGTGAGTTTTACAGGGCCAGATACGCAGTATTTT. This encodes CASSQVSFTGPDTQYF.

This rearrangement joins TRBV6-2 or TRBV6-3 to TRBJ2-5; 8 bases are a match to TRBD2. Trimming removed 2 bases from V and 4 bases from J; junction bases left unmatched: 9. The CDR3 sequence is 16 residues long. Germline assignment: CDR1 MNHEY and CDR2 SVGEGT. As DNA, the CDR3 is TGTGCCAGCAGTTACACCCCGGCCCGGGGGGGAGAGACCCAGTACTTC. It yields the protein CASSYTPARGGETQYF.

In DNA, the CDR3 is TGTGCCAGCAGCTTTGAGGGGGTAGGATCGCAGTATTTT. Amino acid sequence: CASSFEGVGSQYF. V is TRBV5-6 and J is TRBJ2-3, with a weak D call TRBD1 (6 bases). V was pared by 2 bases and J by 10 bases, with 14 bases between. Germline V gene sequence: CDR1 SGHDT, CDR2 YYEEEE. This CDR3 is 13 amino acids long.

This chain links TRBV6-5 with TRBJ1-1, with 9 bases that match TRBD1. This CDR3 region has 14 residues. CDR1 and CDR2 (germline): MNHEY, SVGAGI. Trimming took 6 bases from V and 5 from J; bases not matched to a gene: 7. CDR3 region: CASSPTGGRTEAFF. For the CDR3, the DNA is TGTGCCAGCAGCCCGACAGGGGGTCGGACTGAAGCTTTCTTT.

The chain combines TRBV6-5 with TRBJ2-2, with D tentatively TRBD1 (6 bases). Trimming shortened V by 10 bases and J by 1 base, and 13 bases separated the two germline ends. Germline V lookup: CDR1 MNHEY, CDR2 SVGAGI. The CDR3 is 14 amino acids. CDR3 in amino acids: CATVTGGNTGELFF. CDR3 coding DNA: TGTGCCACAGTGACAGGCGGGAACACCGGGGAGCTGTTTTTT.

V usage is TRBV7-6 and J usage is TRBJ2-2; TRBD1 aligns across 12 bases. The CDR3 covers 15 residues. V was pared by 4 bases and J by 7 bases, with 4 bases of the junction left unmatched. Germline values: CDR1 SGHVS, CDR2 FNYEAQ. The CDR3 protein is CASSSGTGGFGELFF. The CDR3 DNA is TGTGCCAGCAGCTCCGGGACAGGGGGCTTCGGGGAGCTGTTTTTT.

The genes are TRBV18 and TRBJ1-5; D is unclear. Trimming shortened V by 4 bases and J by 4 bases, and 14 bases separated the two germline ends. CDR1 is KGHSH and CDR2 is LQKENI in the germline V gene. The CDR3 runs to 15 residues. CDR3 sequence: CASSQEGHLNQPQHF. CDR3 bases: TGTGCCAGCTCACAGGAGGGCCATCTGAATCAGCCCCAGCATTTT.

This clone was seen a single time. This sequence joins TRBV19 and TRBJ1-2; 8 nucleotides align to TRBD1. The CDR3 totals 13 residues. CDR1 is LNHDA, CDR2 SQIVND, per germline (reference sequence). The trim removed 3 bases at V and 7 bases at J, leaving 4 bases unmatched. DNA for the CDR3: TGTGCCAGTAGTATGGACAGGGCGGGTGGCTACACCTTC. Residues: CASSMDRAGGYTF.

The rearrangement links TRBV6-4 to TRBJ2-1; 9 bases match TRBD2. V gave up 8 bases and J gave up 9 bases; unmatched junction bases: 11. The CDR3 consists of 14 residues. Germline CDR1 MRHNA, CDR2 SNTAGT. CDR3 sequence reads: CASSREAGGREQFF. In nucleotides, the CDR3 is TGTGCCAGCTCCAGAGAAGCGGGGGGCCGTGAGCAGTTCTTC.

In its sample, this clone was seen a few times. The chain carries TRBV6-4 and TRBJ2-1, with D unresolved. Trimming pared 2 bases from V and 6 bases from J, leaving 8 bases between. This CDR3 comprises 13 residues. Germline V gives CDR1 MRHNA, CDR2 SNTAGT. DNA of the CDR3: TGTGCCAGCAGTGACCACTCCACCAATGAGCAGTTCTTC. Translating gives CASSDHSTNEQFF.

The chain joins TRBV7-3 to TRBJ2-1, with D possibly matching TRBD2 (6 bases). The CDR3 spans 14 residues. The ends were cut back, 3 bases at V and 10 bases at J, with 16 bases in the middle. Germline V gene data show CDR1 as SGHTA and CDR2 as FQGTGA. CDR3 sequence reads: CASSFRDSPEEQFF. Written as DNA, the CDR3 is TGTGCCAGCAGCTTCCGGGACTCCCCTGAAGAGCAGTTCTTC.

V is TRBV7-3 and J is TRBJ2-2; D is uncertain. V lost 10 bases to trimming and J lost 5 bases, with 5 bases between them. In germline, CDR1 is SGHTA, CDR2 FQGTGA. CDR3 size: 10 residues. For the CDR3, the DNA is TGTGCCACGCGGACCGGGGAGCTGTTTTTT. Its protein is CATRTGELFF.

The chain combines TRBV11-2 with TRBJ1-1; D remains unclear. The germline V gene encodes CDR1 SGHAT and CDR2 FQNNGV. This CDR3 has 16 amino acids. The V end was cut by 5 bases, the J end by 1 base, with 17 bases between. CDR3 DNA sequence: TGTGCCAGCAGCCCAAAAATCCGGGAGAAGAACACTGAAGCTTTCTTT. Protein product: CASSPKIREKNTEAFF. Based on the CDR3 plus reference TRBV11-2 and TRBJ1-1, the full variable domain is EAGVAQSPRYKIIEKRQSVAFWCNPISGHATLYWYQQILGQGPKLLIQFQNNGVVDDSQLPKDRFSAERLKGVDSTLKIQPAKLEDSAVYLCASSPKIREKNTEAFFGQGTRLTVV.

This sequence joins TRBV11-2 and TRBJ1-3; 7 bases are shared with TRBD1. CDR3 length equals 14 residues. The germline CDR1 and CDR2 sequences are SGHAT and FQNNGV. The V gene end was trimmed by 6 bases and the J gene end by 4 bases; junction bases not matched to a gene: 6. The CDR3 DNA reads as TGTGCCAGCAGGGAAGGGACAGCAGGAAACACCATATATTTT. The encoded protein is CASREGTAGNTIYF.

This clone was observed once. The V call is TRBV15, the J call TRBJ1-1; D is unclear. Germline V lookup: CDR1 LNHNV, CDR2 YYDKDF (reference sequence). CDR3 length: 16 residues. V was pared by 1 base and J by 1 base, with 13 bases between. CDR3 DNA sequence: TGTGCCACCAGCAGAGCCCTCTTCGCGGAGAACACTGAAGCTTTCTTT. This encodes CATSRALFAENTEAFF.

The rearrangement links TRBV6-5 to TRBJ1-2; D is possibly TRBD1 (6 bases). There are 12 residues in the CDR3. V dropped 8 bases and J dropped 4 bases, with 11 bases sitting between them. In germline, CDR1 is MNHEY, CDR2 SVGAGI. The chain's CDR3 is CASSPDSYGYTF. DNA for the CDR3: TGTGCCAGCTCCCCGGACAGCTATGGCTACACCTTC.

The chain couples TRBV19 to TRBJ1-6, with 7 bases lining up with TRBD1. The CDR3 contains 15 residues. V lost 7 bases and J lost 5; bases outside the gene matches: 8. CDR1 is LNHDA, CDR2 SQIVND, per germline (reference sequence). In DNA, the CDR3 is TGTGCCAGTAAACCCCGGGACAGCAATAATTCACCCCTCCACTTT. It is translated as CASKPRDSNNSPLHF.

The chain has TRBV19 and TRBJ1-5, with D unresolved. The germline gives CDR1 LNHDA, CDR2 SQIVND (reference sequence). The V gene lost 3 bases and the J gene lost 2 bases, with 5 bases spanning the gap. This CDR3 is built from 13 residues. The CDR3 is CASSMAGNQPQHF. The CDR3 DNA reads as TGTGCCAGTAGTATGGCGGGCAATCAGCCCCAGCATTTT.

The chain combines TRBV7-9 with TRBJ2-7; D remains ambiguous. The ends were cut back, 1 base at V and 1 base at J, with 11 bases in the middle. Germline CDR1 SEHNR, CDR2 FQNEAQ (reference sequence). CDR3 length: 15 amino acids. The chain's CDR3 is CASSLVNSMSYEQYF. CDR3 nucleotides: TGTGCCAGCAGCTTAGTTAACTCTATGTCCTACGAGCAGTACTTC.